This is a list of T cell receptor beta chains from one sample in a study of cytotoxic CD8 clonotypes in ibrutinib-treated CLL. Data came from immunoSEQ multiplex PCR; TCRdb stores just in-frame clones and leaves some out. The sample holds about 200,000 clones, 79% seen once. The specimen was PBMCs, collected after 12 months of ibrutinib treatment. These receptors all come from a human donor with chronic lymphocytic leukemia. The CDR3 runs from the conserved cysteine through the conserved F or W. D genes are given only for firm matches. The size field is filled for only some rows; it gives once, few, many or a size class.

TRBV10-2	15	.	.	TRBJ2-2	TGCGCCAGCATGCCTCGTACTTTGAACACCGGGGAGCTGTTTTTT	CASMPRTLNTGELFF
TRBV29-1	15	TRBD1	.	TRBJ2-5	TGCAGCGTCAATATGGGGGGACAGGGGAGAGAGACCCAGTACTTC	CSVNMGGQGRETQYF
TRBV7-6	13	.	.	TRBJ1-3	TGTGCCAGCAGTCCGTACAGCGGAAACACCATATATTTT	CASSPYSGNTIYF
TRBV6-1	11	.	.	TRBJ1-5	TGTGCCAGCAGTGAATCTCAGCCCCAGCATTTT	CASSESQPQHF
TRBV6-6	11	.	.	TRBJ2-5	TGTGCCAGCAGCCCAGCCGAGACCCAGTACTTC	CASSPAETQYF
TRBV2	14	.	.	TRBJ1-1	TGTGCCAGCAGTGTGGACAGAGTGAACACTGAAGCTTTCTTT	CASSVDRVNTEAFF
TRBV2	15	TRBD2	.	TRBJ2-3	TGTGCCAGCGGGACTAGCGGGGGGGCCGCAGATACGCAGTATTTT	CASGTSGGAADTQYF
TRBV28	15	TRBD2	once	TRBJ2-7	TGTGCCAGCAGATCCGGGACTAGCGACTCCTACGAGCAGTACTTC	CASRSGTSDSYEQYF
TRBV25-1	18	TRBD2	few	TRBJ2-5	TGTGCCAGCAGTGCCACCCCTCCGACTAGCGGGAGAACAGAGACCCAGTACTTC	CASSATPPTSGRTETQYF
TRBV5-4	14	TRBD1	.	TRBJ1-2	TGTGCCAGCAGCGGGGACAGGGGCACTTATGGCTACACCTTC	CASSGDRGTYGYTF
TRBV4-2	17	TRBD2	once	TRBJ2-5	TGTGCCAGCAGCCAAGGGTCTAGCGGGAGGGCGGAAGAGACCCAGTACTTC	CASSQGSSGRAEETQYF
TRBV6-1	14	.	once	TRBJ1-3	TGTGCCAGCAGTGAACAAGGGCCCGGAAACACCATATATTTT	CASSEQGPGNTIYF
TRBV11-3	17	TRBD2	.	TRBJ2-1	TGTGCCAGCAGTCTTCTCCGGGCTAGCGGGGGGTACAATGAGCAGTTCTTC	CASSLLRASGGYNEQFF
TRBV28	14	TRBD1	.	TRBJ2-3	TGTGCCAGCAGTGGGGGACAGGGCACAGATACGCAGTATTTT	CASSGGQGTDTQYF
TRBV2	14	.	.	TRBJ2-7	TGTGCCAGCAGTGTTTCTAGCGACTCCTACGAGCAGTACTTC	CASSVSSDSYEQYF
TRBV5-5	13	.	.	TRBJ1-1	TGTGCCAGCAGCTTCCCGCCAGGGACTGAAGCTTTCTTT	CASSFPPGTEAFF
TRBV6-5	14	TRBD1	.	TRBJ1-2	TGTGCCAGCAGTTACCGGACAGGGGGTGGCGGCTACACCTTC	CASSYRTGGGGYTF
TRBV6-1	12	.	.	TRBJ2-7	TGTGCCAGCAGTGAAATGCCCCCGGAGCAGTACTTC	CASSEMPPEQYF
TRBV6-5	15	TRBD1	once	TRBJ2-7	TGTGCCAGCAGGCCCGGGACAGGGGCAACCTACGAGCAGTACTTC	CASRPGTGATYEQYF
TRBV4-1	14	.	.	TRBJ1-2	TGCGCCAGCAGCCCCCCGACCGACAACTATGGCTACACCTTC	CASSPPTDNYGYTF
TRBV7-9	17	TRBD1	.	TRBJ2-2	TGTGCCAGCAGCCCCCGGACAGGGGGCCCGAACACCGGGGAGCTGTTTTTT	CASSPRTGGPNTGELFF
TRBV5-4	14	.	.	TRBJ2-7	TGTGCCAGCAGCCCGATCGACAGCTCCTACGAGCAGTACTTC	CASSPIDSSYEQYF
TRBV19	16	TRBD1	.	TRBJ2-6	TGTGCCAGTAGTATGGGACAGAGATCTGGGGCCAACGTCCTGACTTTC	CASSMGQRSGANVLTF
TRBV6-5	14	TRBD2	once	TRBJ2-1	TGTGCCAGCAGTTGGGCTAGCGGCTACAATGAGCAGTTCTTC	CASSWASGYNEQFF
TRBV2	13	.	.	TRBJ2-2	TGTGCCAGCAGGTTGAGTTACACCGGGGAGCTGTTTTTT	CASRLSYTGELFF
TRBV27	17	.	once	TRBJ1-1	TGTGCCAGCAGTTTCGACCAGCCTCATAGCATGAACACTGAAGCTTTCTTT	CASSFDQPHSMNTEAFF
TRBV27	13	.	.	TRBJ1-2	TGTGCCAGCAGTCCCCAGGGAGGGGTTGGCTACACCTTC	CASSPQGGVGYTF
TRBV4-1	17	.	.	TRBJ2-7	TGCGCCAGCAGCCAACAAGACTGGAACAGCTACACCTACGAGCAGTACTTC	CASSQQDWNSYTYEQYF
TRBV30	10	.	once	TRBJ1-2	TGTGCCTCAAACATCTATGGCTACACCTTC	CASNIYGYTF
TRBV9	13	.	.	TRBJ2-1	TGTGCCAGCAGCGTGCAGGGTTACAATGAGCAGTTCTTC	CASSVQGYNEQFF
TRBV9	16	TRBD1	.	TRBJ1-2	TGTGCCAGCAGCGCCAGGGACAGGGTGGGTTCCTATGGCTACACCTTC	CASSARDRVGSYGYTF
TRBV6-4	15	TRBD1	few	TRBJ2-3	TGTGCCAGCAGTGAATCGACAGGGGGCGCAGATACGCAGTATTTT	CASSESTGGADTQYF
TRBV27	13	.	.	TRBJ2-7	TGTGCCAGCAGTTTGGCAGGGGCCTACGAGCAGTACTTC	CASSLAGAYEQYF
TRBV6-6	15	.	.	TRBJ1-5	TGTGCCAGCAGTTCACCGGGACGGAGTAATCAGCCCCAGCATTTT	CASSSPGRSNQPQHF
TRBV6-6	16	.	.	TRBJ1-1	TGTGCCAGCAGTTACAGGGTCGAGGGATTGAACACTGAAGCTTTCTTT	CASSYRVEGLNTEAFF
TRBV28	13	TRBD1	.	TRBJ2-7	TGTGCCAGCATCACTGGACAGGGCATCGAGCAGTACTTC	CASITGQGIEQYF
TRBV9	15	.	.	TRBJ2-2	TGTGCCAGCAGCGTAACTAGTTCGAACACCGGGGAGCTGTTTTTT	CASSVTSSNTGELFF
TRBV30	13	.	.	TRBJ1-1	TGTGCCGGCTGCCAAGGAGTGAACACTGAAGCTTTCTTT	CAGCQGVNTEAFF
TRBV7-9	13	.	.	TRBJ2-7	TGTGCCAGCAGCGCCCCGGGCCCCTACGAGCAGTACTTC	CASSAPGPYEQYF
TRBV11-2	16	TRBD1	.	TRBJ2-5	TGTGCCAGCAGCGGACGGACCCGGGACAGCCAAGAGACCCAGTACTTC	CASSGRTRDSQETQYF
TRBV6-6	13	.	.	TRBJ1-2	TGTGCCAGCAGTTCAGGCGTTGACTATGGCTACACCTTC	CASSSGVDYGYTF
TRBV5-6	13	.	.	TRBJ2-7	TGTGCCAGCAGCTTGTCCGCAGGGTTGGAGCAGTACTTC	CASSLSAGLEQYF
TRBV11-3	13	.	.	TRBJ2-7	TGTGCCAGCAGCTCGTCCCAAAACTACGAGCAGTACTTC	CASSSSQNYEQYF
TRBV4-1	17	.	.	TRBJ2-2	TGCGCCAGCAGCCAAGAGTGGAGGGTAAAAGGTCCCGGGGAGCTGTTTTTT	CASSQEWRVKGPGELFF
TRBV7-8	13	.	once	TRBJ2-2	TGTGCCAGCGCTAACACGAACACCGGGGAGCTGTTTTTT	CASANTNTGELFF
TRBV5-1	15	.	.	TRBJ1-3	TGCGCCAGCCGATTTGGGACGGCCTCTGGAAACACCATATATTTT	CASRFGTASGNTIYF
TRBV6-5	15	TRBD1	.	TRBJ2-7	TGTGCCAGCAGTTACTCGGGGACAGGGGCCTACGGGCAGTACTTC	CASSYSGTGAYGQYF